This record covers a single TCR beta chain. The data are from a study of early T cells in non-severe SARS-CoV-2 infection. TCRdb recomputed calls from the 5' RACE reads with MiXCR, one row per CDR3 protein. The top ten hold 5.5% to 7% of the sample, which has over 85,000 distinct CDR3 sequences, roughly 13% seen once. The germline V and J ends were trimmed by 6 bases and 5 bases, with 13 bases remaining between them. The germline CDR1 and CDR2 sequences are SEHNR and FQNEAQ (reference sequence). This CDR3 contains 13 residues. The source material was whole blood. This TCR came from an adult who was a healthcare worker with PCR-confirmed SARS-CoV-2 infection or an uninfected control (not recorded which). The V call is TRBV7-9, the J call TRBJ2-5, with D uncertain. The CDR3 region is CASSPTVEETQYF. In nucleotides, the CDR3 is TGTGCCAGCAGTCCGACGGTGGAGGAGACCCAGTACTTC.